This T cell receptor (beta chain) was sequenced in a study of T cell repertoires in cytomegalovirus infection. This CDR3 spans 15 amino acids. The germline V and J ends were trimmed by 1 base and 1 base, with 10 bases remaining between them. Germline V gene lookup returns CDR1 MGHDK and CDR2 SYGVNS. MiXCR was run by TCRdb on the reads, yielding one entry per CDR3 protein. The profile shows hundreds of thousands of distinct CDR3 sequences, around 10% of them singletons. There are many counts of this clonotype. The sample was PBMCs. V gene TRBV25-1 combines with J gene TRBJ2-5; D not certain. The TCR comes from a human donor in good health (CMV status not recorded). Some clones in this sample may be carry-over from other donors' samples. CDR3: CASSEFRGVQETQYF. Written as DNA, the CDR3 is TGTGCCAGCAGTGAATTCCGCGGCGTCCAAGAGACCCAGTACTTC. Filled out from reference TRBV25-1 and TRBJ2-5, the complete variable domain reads EADIYQTPRYLVIGTGKKITLECSQTMGHDKMYWYQQDPGMELHLIHYSYGVNSTEKGDLSSESTVSRIRTEHFPLTLESARPSHTSQYLCASSEFRGVQETQYFGPGTRLLVL.